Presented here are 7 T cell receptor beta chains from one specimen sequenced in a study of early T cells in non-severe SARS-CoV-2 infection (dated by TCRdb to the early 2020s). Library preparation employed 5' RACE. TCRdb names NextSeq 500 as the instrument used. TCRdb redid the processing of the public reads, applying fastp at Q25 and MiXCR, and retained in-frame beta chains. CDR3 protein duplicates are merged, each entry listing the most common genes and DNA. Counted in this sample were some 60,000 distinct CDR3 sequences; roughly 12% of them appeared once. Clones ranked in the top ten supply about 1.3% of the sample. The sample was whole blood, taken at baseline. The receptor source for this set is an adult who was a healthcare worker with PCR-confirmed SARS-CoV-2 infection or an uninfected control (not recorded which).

CDR3: CASTQQSAFEETQYF. The CDR3 DNA follows: TGTGCCAGCACTCAACAGAGCGCCTTTGAAGAGACCCAGTACTTC. J is TRBJ2-5 and V is TRBV12-3 or TRBV12-4; D is unclear. V shed 7 bases and J shed 3 bases, with 18 bases lying between them. This CDR3 contains 15 residues.

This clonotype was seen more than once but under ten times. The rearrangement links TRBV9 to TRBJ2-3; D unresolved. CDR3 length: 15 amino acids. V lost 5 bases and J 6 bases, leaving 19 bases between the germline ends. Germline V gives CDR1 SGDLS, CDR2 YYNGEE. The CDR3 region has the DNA TGTGCCAGCAGTGATGACATTCAGGTGGTCGATACGCAGTATTTT. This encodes CASSDDIQVVDTQYF.

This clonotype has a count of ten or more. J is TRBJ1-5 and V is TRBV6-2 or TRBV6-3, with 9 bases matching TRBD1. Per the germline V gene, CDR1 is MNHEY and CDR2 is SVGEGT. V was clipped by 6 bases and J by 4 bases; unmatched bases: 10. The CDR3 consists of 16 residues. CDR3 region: CASRQTRTGENQPQHF. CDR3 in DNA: TGTGCCAGCAGGCAAACCAGGACAGGGGAAAATCAGCCCCAGCATTTT.

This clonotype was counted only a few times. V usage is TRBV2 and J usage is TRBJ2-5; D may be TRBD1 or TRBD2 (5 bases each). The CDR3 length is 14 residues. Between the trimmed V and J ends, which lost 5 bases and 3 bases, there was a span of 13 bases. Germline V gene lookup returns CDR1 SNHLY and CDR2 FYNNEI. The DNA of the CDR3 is TGTGCCAGCAGTCGAGGGGATGGAAAAGAGACCCAGTACTTC. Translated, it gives CASSRGDGKETQYF.

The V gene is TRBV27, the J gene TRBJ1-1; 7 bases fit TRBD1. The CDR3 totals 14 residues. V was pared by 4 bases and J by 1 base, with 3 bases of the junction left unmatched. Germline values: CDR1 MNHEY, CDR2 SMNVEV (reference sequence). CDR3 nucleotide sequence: TGTGCCAGCAGTTGGACAGGACCGAACACTGAAGCTTTCTTT. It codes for CASSWTGPNTEAFF.

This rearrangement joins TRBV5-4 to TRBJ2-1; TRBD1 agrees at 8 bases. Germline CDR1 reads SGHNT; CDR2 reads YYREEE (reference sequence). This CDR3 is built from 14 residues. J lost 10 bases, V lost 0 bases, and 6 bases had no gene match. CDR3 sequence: CASSLGGTGREQFF. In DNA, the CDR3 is TGTGCCAGCAGCTTGGGGGGGACAGGCCGAGAGCAGTTCTTC.

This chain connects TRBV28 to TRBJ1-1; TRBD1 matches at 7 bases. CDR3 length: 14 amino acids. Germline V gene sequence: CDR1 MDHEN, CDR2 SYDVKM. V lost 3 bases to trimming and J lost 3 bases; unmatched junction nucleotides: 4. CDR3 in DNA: TGTGCCAGCAGTTTCGTAGGGGGCTACACTGAAGCTTTCTTT. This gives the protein CASSFVGGYTEAFF.